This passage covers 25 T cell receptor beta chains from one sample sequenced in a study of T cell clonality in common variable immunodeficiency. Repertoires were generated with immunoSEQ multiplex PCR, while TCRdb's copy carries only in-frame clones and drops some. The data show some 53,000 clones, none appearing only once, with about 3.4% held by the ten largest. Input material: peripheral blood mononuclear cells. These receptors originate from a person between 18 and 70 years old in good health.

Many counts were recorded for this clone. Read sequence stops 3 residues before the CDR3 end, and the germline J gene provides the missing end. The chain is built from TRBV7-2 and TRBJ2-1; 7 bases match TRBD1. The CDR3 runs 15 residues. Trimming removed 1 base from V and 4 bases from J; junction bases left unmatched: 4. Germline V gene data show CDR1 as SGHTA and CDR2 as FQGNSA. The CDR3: CASSLGQGRYNEQFF. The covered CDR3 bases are TGTGCCAGCAGCTTAGGACAGGGTCGATACAATGAG.

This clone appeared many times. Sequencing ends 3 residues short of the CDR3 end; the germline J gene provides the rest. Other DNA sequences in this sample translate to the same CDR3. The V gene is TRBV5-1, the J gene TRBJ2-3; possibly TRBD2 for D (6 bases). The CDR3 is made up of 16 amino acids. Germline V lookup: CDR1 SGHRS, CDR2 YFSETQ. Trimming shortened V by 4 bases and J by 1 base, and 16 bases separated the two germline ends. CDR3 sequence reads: CASSRLPGLRTDTQYF. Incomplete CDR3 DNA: TGCGCCAGCAGCCGTCTTCCGGGACTCCGCACAGATACG.

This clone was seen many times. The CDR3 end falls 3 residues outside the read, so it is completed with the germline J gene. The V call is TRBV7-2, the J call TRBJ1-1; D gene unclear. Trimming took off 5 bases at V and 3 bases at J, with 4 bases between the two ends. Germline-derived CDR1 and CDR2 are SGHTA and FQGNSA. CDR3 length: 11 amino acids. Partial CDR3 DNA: TGTGCCAGCAGCCCTGACACTGAA. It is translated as CASSPDTE. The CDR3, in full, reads CASSPDTEAFF.

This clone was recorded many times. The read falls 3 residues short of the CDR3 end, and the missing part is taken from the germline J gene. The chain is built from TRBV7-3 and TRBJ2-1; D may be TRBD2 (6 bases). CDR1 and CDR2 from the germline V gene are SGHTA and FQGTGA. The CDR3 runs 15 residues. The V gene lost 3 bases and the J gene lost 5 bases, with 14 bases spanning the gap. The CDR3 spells CASSFTGELNNEQFF. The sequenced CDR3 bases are TGTGCCAGCAGCTTTACGGGGGAGCTAAACAATGAG.

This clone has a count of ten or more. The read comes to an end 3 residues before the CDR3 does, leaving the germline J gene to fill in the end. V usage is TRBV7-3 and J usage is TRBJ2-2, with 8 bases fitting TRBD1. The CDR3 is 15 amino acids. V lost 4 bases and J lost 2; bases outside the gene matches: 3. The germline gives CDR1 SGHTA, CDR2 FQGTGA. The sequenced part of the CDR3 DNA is TGTGCCAGCAGCTGGACAGGGTCTAACACCGGGGAG. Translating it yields CASSWTGSNTGE. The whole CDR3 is CASSWTGSNTGELFF.

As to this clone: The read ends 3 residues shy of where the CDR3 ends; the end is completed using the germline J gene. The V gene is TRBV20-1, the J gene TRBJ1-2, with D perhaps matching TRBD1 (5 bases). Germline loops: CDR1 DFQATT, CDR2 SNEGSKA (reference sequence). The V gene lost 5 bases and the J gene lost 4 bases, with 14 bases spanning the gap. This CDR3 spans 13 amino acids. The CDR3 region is CSASGGVPYGYTF. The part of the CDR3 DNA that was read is TGCAGTGCTTCCGGGGGGGTCCCCTATGGC.

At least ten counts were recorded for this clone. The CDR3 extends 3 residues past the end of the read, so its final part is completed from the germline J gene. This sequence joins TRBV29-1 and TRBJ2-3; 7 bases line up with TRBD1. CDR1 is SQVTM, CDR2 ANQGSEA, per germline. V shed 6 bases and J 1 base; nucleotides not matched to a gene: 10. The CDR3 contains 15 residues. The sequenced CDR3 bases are TGCAGCGTGGACCCACAGGGGTTGGGCACAGATACG. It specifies CSVDPQGLGTDT. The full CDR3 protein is CSVDPQGLGTDTQYF.

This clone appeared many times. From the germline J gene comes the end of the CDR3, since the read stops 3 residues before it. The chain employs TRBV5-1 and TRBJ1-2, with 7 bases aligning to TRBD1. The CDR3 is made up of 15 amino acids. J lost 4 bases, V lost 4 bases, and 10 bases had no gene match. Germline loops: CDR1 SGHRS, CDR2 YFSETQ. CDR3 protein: CASSGGTAHPYGYTF. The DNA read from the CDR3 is TGCGCCAGCAGCGGGGGGACAGCGCATCCCTATGGC. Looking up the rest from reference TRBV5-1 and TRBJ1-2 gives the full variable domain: KAGVTQTPRYLIKTRGQQVTLSCSPISGHRSVSWYQQTPGQGLQFLFEYFSETQRNKGNFPGRFSGRQFSNSRSEMNVSTLELGDSALYLCASSGGTAHPYGYTFGSGTRLTVV.

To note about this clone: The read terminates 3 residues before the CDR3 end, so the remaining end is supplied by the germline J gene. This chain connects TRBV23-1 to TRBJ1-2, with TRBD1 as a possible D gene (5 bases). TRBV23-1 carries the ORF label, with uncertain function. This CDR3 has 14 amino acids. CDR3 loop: CASRVGLAGVDYTF. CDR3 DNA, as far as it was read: TGCGCCAGCAGAGTGGGACTAGCGGGAGTCGAC.

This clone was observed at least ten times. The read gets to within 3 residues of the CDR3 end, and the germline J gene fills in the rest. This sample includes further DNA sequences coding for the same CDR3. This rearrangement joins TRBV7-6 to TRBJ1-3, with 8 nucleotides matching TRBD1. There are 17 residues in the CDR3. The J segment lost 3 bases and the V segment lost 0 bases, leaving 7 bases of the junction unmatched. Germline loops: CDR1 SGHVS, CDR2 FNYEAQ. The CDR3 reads CASSLAAARGHGNTIYF. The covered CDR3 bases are TGTGCCAGCAGCTTAGCGGCTGCCAGGGGGCATGGAAACACC.

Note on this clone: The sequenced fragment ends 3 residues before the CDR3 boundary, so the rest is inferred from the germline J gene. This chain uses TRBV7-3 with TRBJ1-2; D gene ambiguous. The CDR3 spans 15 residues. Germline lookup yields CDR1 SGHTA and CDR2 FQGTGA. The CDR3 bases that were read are TGTGCCAGCAGCCCCTCTGGCGGGATTTACAATGAC. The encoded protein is CASSPSGGIYND. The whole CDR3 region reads CASSPSGGIYNDYTF.

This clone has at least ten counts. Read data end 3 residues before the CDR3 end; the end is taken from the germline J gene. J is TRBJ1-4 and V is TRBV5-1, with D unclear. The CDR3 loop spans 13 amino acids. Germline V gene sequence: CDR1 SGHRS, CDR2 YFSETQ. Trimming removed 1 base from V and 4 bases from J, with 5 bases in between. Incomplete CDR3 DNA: TGCGCCAGCAGCTTGTTTCATAATGAAAAA. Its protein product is CASSLFHNEK. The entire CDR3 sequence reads CASSLFHNEKLFF.

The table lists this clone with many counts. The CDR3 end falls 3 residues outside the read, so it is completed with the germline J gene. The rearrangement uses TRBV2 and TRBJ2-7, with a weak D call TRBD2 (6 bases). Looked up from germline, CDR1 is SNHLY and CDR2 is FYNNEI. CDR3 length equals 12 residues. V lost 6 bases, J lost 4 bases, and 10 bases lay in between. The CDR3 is CASRTRGYEQYF. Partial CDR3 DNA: TGTGCCAGCAGGACTCGGGGGTACGAG. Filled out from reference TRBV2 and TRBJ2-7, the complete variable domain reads EPEVTQTPSHQVTQMGQEVILRCVPISNHLYFYWYRQILGQKVEFLVSFYNNEISEKSEIFDDQFSVERPDGSNFTLKIRSTKLEDSAMYFCASRTRGYEQYFGPGTRLTVT.

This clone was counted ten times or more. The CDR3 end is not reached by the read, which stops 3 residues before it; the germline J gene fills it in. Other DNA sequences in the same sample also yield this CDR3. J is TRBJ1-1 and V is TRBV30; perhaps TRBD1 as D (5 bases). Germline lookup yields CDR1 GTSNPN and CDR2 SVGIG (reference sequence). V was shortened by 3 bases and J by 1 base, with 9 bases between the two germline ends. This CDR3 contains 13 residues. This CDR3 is CAWSATGNTEAFF. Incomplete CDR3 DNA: TGTGCCTGGAGCGCTACAGGGAACACTGAA. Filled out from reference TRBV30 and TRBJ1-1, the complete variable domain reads SQTIHQWPATLVQPVGSPLSLECTVEGTSNPNLYWYRQAAGRGLQLLFYSVGIGQISSEVPQNLSASRPQDRQFILSSKKLLLSDSGFYLCAWSATGNTEAFFGQGTRLTVV.

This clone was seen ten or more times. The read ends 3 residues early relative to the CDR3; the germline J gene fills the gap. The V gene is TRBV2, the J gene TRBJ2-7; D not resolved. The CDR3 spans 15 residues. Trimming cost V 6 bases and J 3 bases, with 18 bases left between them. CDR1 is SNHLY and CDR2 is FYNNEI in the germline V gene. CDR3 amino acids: CASRASAHGYYEQYF. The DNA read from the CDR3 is TGTGCCAGCAGAGCCAGCGCCCACGGATACTACGAG.

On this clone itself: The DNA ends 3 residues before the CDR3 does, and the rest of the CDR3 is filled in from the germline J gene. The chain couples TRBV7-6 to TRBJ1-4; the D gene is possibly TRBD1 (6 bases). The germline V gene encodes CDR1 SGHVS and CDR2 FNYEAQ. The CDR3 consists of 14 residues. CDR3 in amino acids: CASSLGQGNSPLFF. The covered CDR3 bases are TGTGCCAGCAGCTTAGGGCAGGGGAATTCACCA.

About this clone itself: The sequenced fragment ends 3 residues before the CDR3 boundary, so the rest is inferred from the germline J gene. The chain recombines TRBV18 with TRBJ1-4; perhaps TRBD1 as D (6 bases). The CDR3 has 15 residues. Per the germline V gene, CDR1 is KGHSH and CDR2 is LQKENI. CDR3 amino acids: CASSPGQSDNSPLFF. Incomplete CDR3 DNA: TGTGCCAGCTCGCCCGGACAGTCTGACAATTCACCA.

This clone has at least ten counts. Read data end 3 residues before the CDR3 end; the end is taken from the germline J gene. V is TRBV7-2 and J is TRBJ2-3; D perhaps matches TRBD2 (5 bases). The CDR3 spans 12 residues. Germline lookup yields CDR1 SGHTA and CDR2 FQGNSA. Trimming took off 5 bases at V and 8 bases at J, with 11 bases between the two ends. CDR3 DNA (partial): TGTGCCAGCAGCCTTAGTGAGGGTACG. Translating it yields CASSLSEGT. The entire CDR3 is CASSLSEGTQYF.

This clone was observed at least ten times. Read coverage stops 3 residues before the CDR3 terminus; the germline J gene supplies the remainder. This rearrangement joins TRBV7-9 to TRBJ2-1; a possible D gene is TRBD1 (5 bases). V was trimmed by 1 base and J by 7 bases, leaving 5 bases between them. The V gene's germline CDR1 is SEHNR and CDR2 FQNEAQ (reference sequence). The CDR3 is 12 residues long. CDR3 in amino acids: CASSLGQNEQFF. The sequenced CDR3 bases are TGTGCCAGCAGCTTAGGACAGAATGAG.

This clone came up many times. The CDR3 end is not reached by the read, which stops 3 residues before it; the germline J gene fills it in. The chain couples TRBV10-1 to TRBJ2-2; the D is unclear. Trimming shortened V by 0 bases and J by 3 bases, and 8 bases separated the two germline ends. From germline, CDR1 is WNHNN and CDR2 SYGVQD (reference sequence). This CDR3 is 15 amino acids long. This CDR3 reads CASSESRDYTGELFF. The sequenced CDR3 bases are TGCGCCAGCAGTGAGTCGAGAGACTACACCGGGGAG.

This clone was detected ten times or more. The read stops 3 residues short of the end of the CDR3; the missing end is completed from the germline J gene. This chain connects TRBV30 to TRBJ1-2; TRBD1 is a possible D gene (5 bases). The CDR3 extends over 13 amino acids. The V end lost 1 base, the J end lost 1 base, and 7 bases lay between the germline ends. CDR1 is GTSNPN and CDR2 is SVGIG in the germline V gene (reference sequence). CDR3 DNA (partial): TGTGCCTGGAGTGGGGGCATTAACTATGGC. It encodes CAWSGGINYG. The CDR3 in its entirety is CAWSGGINYGYTF.

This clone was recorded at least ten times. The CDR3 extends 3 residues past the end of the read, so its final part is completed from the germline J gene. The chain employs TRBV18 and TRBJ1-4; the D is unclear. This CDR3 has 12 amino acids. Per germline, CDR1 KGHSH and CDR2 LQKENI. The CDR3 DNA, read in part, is TGTGCCAGCTCCGGCGGCCGCGGTCGA. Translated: CASSGGRGR. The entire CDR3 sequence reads CASSGGRGRLFF.

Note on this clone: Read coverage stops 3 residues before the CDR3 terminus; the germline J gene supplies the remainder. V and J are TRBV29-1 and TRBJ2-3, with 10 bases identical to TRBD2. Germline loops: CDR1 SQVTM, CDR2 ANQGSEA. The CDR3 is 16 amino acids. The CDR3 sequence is CSVDGGLAGVGETQYF. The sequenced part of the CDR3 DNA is TGCAGCGTTGACGGGGGGCTAGCGGGAGTAGGGGAGACG.

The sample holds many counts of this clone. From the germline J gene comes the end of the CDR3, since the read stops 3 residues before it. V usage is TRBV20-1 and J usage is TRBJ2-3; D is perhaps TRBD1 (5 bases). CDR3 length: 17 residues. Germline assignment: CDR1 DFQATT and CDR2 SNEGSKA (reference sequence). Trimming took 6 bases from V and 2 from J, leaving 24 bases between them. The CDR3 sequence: CSATRGAGNFNTDTQYF. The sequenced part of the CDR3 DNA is TGCAGTGCGACTCGTGGGGCAGGGAACTTCAACACAGATACG.

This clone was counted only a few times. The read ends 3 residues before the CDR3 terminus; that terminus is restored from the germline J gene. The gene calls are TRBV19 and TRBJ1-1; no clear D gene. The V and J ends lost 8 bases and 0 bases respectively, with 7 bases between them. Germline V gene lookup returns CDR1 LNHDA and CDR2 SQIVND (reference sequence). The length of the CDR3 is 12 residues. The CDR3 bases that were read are TGTGCCAGTCGCGACATGAACACTGAA. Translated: CASRDMNTE. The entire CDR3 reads CASRDMNTEAFF.